This TCR beta chain was observed in a study of T cell repertoires in cytomegalovirus infection. Study as a whole: Peptides in the study included HLA-C-restricted and HLA-B-restricted CMV epitopes. Public signatures in TCR beta pointed to CMV infection and matching HLA type. The study's findings and limits: The study found HLA-C-restricted CMV-specific TCR beta clonotypes dominating the ex vivo response.

In germline, CDR1 is MDHEN, CDR2 SYDVKM. The CDR3 totals 14 residues. Between the trimmed V and J ends, which lost 9 bases and 0 bases, there was a span of 12 bases. Via MiXCR, TCRdb re-called the reads, giving one row per CDR3 protein. The sample consists of 69,000 or so distinct CDR3 sequences, 28% of them appearing once. The table lists this clonotype with a count of one. Its antigen remains unknown. This clonotype was sampled from a human donor in good health (CMV status not recorded). Some clones in this sample may be carry-over from other donors' samples. Source: CD8+ T cells from cultured PBMCs, taken from culture after CMV antigen stimulation. The V and J genes are TRBV28 and TRBJ1-5, with D uncertain. CDR3 protein: CASYPDLSNQPQHF. As DNA, the CDR3 is TGTGCCAGTTACCCGGACCTTAGCAATCAGCCCCAGCATTTT.